This T cell receptor beta chain was captured in a study of T cell repertoires in cytomegalovirus infection. Study-wide findings and caveats: Carriers of CMV and the relevant HLA type were discriminated by public TCR beta frequency. The ex vivo response was dominated by HLA-C-restricted CMV-specific TCR beta clonotypes.

A single record per CDR3 protein comes from TCRdb applying MiXCR to the reads. The table has 62,000 or so distinct CDR3 sequences, around 20% seen once. V shed 4 bases and J shed 4 bases, with 13 bases lying between them. Germline CDR1 MNHNY, CDR2 SVGAGI (reference sequence). The CDR3 length is 14 residues. Note on this clonotype: What it binds is not known.

The source of this sequence is a human donor in good health (CMV status not recorded). Some clones in this sample may be carry-over from other donors' samples. The sample here was CD8+ T cells from cultured PBMCs, taken from culture after CMV antigen stimulation. The J gene is TRBJ1-2, the V gene TRBV6-6, with D unresolved. The CDR3: CASSFGKGAYGYTF. CDR3 bases: TGTGCCAGCAGTTTTGGGAAAGGAGCCTATGGCTACACCTTC.